This T cell receptor (beta chain) was recorded in a study of post-analysis software for immune sequencing data. Of note for this clonotype: Antigen: not known.

Study-wide findings and caveats: In patients, about 5 TRBV segments were more frequent than in controls, with TRBV5-6, TRBV5-1 and TRBV20-1 among them. Samples from a shared batch, those prepared together, strongly co-clustered by F measure.

The CDR3 spans 15 residues. The junction had 6 bases not matched to a gene; V was cut back by 0 bases and J by 3 bases. From germline, CDR1 is SGHRS and CDR2 YFSETQ. The TCR beta cDNA libraries carried unique molecular identifiers. When about 0.95 to 10 million T cells were used, they gave around 500,000 cDNA molecules. One entry per CDR3 protein results from TCRdb running MiXCR on the PCR reads. The sample has hundreds of thousands of distinct CDR3 sequences, approximately 53% seen once. Sequencing input: blood. The chain combines TRBV5-1 with TRBJ2-7; 7 bases match TRBD1. The TCR comes from a girl aged 10 to 17 with multiple sclerosis. The CDR3 DNA reads as TGCGCCAGCAGCTTGGGAGGGACAGCCGACTACGAGCAGTACTTC. This encodes CASSLGGTADYEQYF.